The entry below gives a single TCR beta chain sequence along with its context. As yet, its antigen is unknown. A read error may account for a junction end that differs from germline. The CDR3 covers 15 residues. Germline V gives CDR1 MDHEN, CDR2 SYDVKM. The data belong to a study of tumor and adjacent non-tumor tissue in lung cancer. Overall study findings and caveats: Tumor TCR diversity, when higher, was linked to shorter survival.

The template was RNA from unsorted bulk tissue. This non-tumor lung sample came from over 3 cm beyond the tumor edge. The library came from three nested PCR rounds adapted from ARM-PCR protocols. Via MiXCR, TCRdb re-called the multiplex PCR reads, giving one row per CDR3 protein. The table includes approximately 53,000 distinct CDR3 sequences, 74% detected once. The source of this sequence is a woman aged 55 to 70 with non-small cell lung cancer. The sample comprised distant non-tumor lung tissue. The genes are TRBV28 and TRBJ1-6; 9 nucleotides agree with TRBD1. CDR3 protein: CASSLVGQGWKALHF. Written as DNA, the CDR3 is TGTGCCAGTAGTTTAGTAGGACAGGGGTGGAAGGCCCTCCACTTT.